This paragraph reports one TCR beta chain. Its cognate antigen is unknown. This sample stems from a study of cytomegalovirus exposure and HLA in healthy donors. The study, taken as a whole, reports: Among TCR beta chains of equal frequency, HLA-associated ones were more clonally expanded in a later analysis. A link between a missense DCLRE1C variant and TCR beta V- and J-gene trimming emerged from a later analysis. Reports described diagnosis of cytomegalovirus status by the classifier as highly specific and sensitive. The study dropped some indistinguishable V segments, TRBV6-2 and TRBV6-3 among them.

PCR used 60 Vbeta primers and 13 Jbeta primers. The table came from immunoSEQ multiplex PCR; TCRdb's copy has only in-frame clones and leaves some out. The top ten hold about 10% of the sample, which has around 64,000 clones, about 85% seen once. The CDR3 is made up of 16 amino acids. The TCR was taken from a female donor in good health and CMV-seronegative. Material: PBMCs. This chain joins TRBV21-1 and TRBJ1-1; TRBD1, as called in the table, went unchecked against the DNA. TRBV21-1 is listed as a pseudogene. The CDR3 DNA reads TGTGCCAGCAGCAAAGAGGTGGCAGGGGAGAACACTGAAGCTTTCTTT. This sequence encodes CASSKEVAGENTEAFF.